This T cell receptor (beta chain) was found in a study of human T cells and chemical hapten exposure. Study summary: It was small differences in pooled library volume that mainly caused per-sample TCR yields to vary.

Time point of the sample: patch test 1, 2 weeks after DPC sensitization. As to treatment: therapeutic diphenylcyclopropenone sensitization with weekly scalp DPC. In every case, blood was obtained before the patch test was applied. General study points: In the PT1 data, expanded TCR counts showed a positive correlation with patch test score.

Individual cDNA molecules had unique molecular identifiers attached to them by the library. TCRdb processed the RACE reads anew with MiXCR; each CDR3 protein has one entry. This sample has about 360,000 distinct CDR3 sequences, with approximately 5% found just once. Germline assignment: CDR1 LNHDA and CDR2 SQIVND (reference sequence). Trimming took 5 bases from V and 1 from J; bases not matched to a gene: 2. The CDR3 is 14 residues long. This clonotype turned up a few times. The antigen is undetermined. The origin of this receptor is a woman aged 45 to 65 with alopecia areata. Some clones in this sample may be carry-over from other donors' samples. V usage is TRBV19 and J usage is TRBJ1-5; 7 nucleotides agree with TRBD1. The specimen was whole blood, collected in connection with sensitization to the hapten diphenylcyclopropenone (DPC). CDR3 amino acids: CASSVTGSNQPQHF. The CDR3 DNA sequence: TGTGCCAGTAGTGTGACAGGGAGCAATCAGCCCCAGCATTTT. The whole variable domain, remainder taken from reference TRBV19 and TRBJ1-5, is DGGITQSPKYLFRKEGQNVTLSCEQNLNHDAMYWYRQDPGQGLRLIYYSQIVNDFQKGDIAEGYSVSREKKESFPLTVTSAQKNPTAFYLCASSVTGSNQPQHFGDGTRLSIL.